These 15 T cell receptor beta chains share one sample of origin, sequenced in a study of cytomegalovirus exposure and HLA in healthy donors. 60 Vbeta and 13 Jbeta primers were used in PCR. TCRdb's table, derived via immunoSEQ multiplex PCR, lists solely in-frame clones and lacks some. The sample lists roughly 120,000 clones, about three quarters occurring once. Sequences were obtained from PBMCs. These receptors originate from a woman in her twenties or thirties in good health and CMV-seronegative.

The chain couples TRBV5-3 to TRBJ2-7; TRBD2 matches 12 bases. TRBV5-3 is an ORF; its function is uncertain. The V segment lost 4 bases and the J segment 0 bases; nucleotides outside the gene matches: 8. The CDR3 has 17 residues. CDR3 protein: CARSDTRTSGTSYEQYF. The CDR3 coding sequence is TGTGCCAGAAGCGACACAAGGACTAGCGGGACCTCCTACGAGCAGTACTTC.

The chain has TRBV6-1 and TRBJ2-7, with TRBD2 as a possible D gene (6 bases). V lost 4 bases and J 2 bases, leaving 12 bases between the germline ends. This CDR3 has 14 amino acids. The germline gives CDR1 MNHNS, CDR2 SASEGT. The CDR3 loop reads CASSGQRVTYEQYF. The CDR3, as DNA: TGTGCCAGCAGTGGACAGCGGGTGACCTACGAGCAGTACTTC.

The chain joins TRBV19 to TRBJ1-3, with D unresolved. V dropped 2 bases and J dropped 0 bases, with 5 bases sitting between them. CDR3 length: 14 residues. Germline V gene data show CDR1 as LNHDA and CDR2 as SQIVND (reference sequence). The CDR3 nucleotides read TGTGCCAGTAGTATAAGCGACTCTGGAAACACCATATATTTT. Protein sequence: CASSISDSGNTIYF.

The chain carries TRBV7-2 and TRBJ2-3; D not resolved. The CDR3 has 16 amino acids. In germline, CDR1 is SGHTA, CDR2 FQGNSA. V was shortened by 5 bases and J by 2 bases, with 17 bases between the two germline ends. The CDR3 coding sequence is TGTGCCAGCAGCCCCTCATACCTAGAAACCACAGATACGCAGTATTTT. Translating gives CASSPSYLETTDTQYF. The full variable domain, its missing parts supplied by reference TRBV7-2 and TRBJ2-3, is GAGVSQSPSNKVTEKGKDVELRCDPISGHTALYWYRQSLGQGLEFLIYFQGNSAPDKSGLPSDRFSAERTGGSVSTLTIQRTQQEDSAVYLCASSPSYLETTDTQYFGPGTRLTVL.

The chain recombines TRBV6-1 with TRBJ2-1, with 7 bases lining up with TRBD1. J gave up 8 bases and V 3 bases, and 1 base lay outside the gene matches. The CDR3 contains 12 residues. The V gene's germline CDR1 is MNHNS and CDR2 SASEGT. The CDR3, as DNA: TGTGCCAGCAGTGACACAGGGGATGAGCAGTTCTTC. This gives the protein CASSDTGDEQFF.

A remark on this clone: Relative to the germline gene, one junction end is altered; a read error may explain this. The CDR3: CSSSLAWTGGYTF. The CDR3 nucleotides are TGTTCCAGCAGCTTAGCGTGGACAGGTGGCTACACCTTC. V gene TRBV7-9 combines with J gene TRBJ1-2; TRBD1 matches 7 bases. The CDR3 is 13 amino acids. Germline CDR1 reads SEHNR; CDR2 reads FQNEAQ (reference sequence).

The gene calls are TRBV2 and TRBJ2-1; 9 nucleotides match TRBD2. The V gene's germline CDR1 is SNHLY and CDR2 FYNNEI. The CDR3 consists of 15 residues. V lost 6 bases to trimming and J lost 6 bases; unmatched junction nucleotides: 9. CDR3 in amino acids: CASRRAGGLFNEQFF. The CDR3 DNA reads TGTGCCAGCAGGAGAGCGGGGGGTCTATTCAATGAGCAGTTCTTC.

This chain joins TRBV18 and TRBJ2-7, with TRBD1 identical over 9 bases. The CDR3 is made up of 14 amino acids. Germline V gene sequence: CDR1 KGHSH, CDR2 LQKENI. The V segment lost 5 bases and the J segment 4 bases; nucleotides outside the gene matches: 6. This CDR3 reads CASSSPGQGYEQYF. The DNA of the CDR3 is TGTGCCAGCTCATCCCCGGGACAGGGTTACGAGCAGTACTTC.

The chain recombines TRBV10-1 with TRBJ1-1; TRBD1 matches 7 bases. CDR3 length: 14 residues. The V gene end was trimmed by 5 bases and the J gene end by 6 bases; junction bases not matched to a gene: 9. Germline CDR1 WNHNN, CDR2 SYGVQD (reference sequence). The chain's CDR3 is CASSRQGQGAEAFF. Here the CDR3 DNA reads TGCGCCAGCAGTCGACAGGGTCAAGGAGCTGAAGCTTTCTTT.

The chain combines TRBV7-2 with TRBJ2-7, with D unresolved. V was clipped by 1 base and J by 6 bases, with 7 bases between them. The length of the CDR3 is 12 residues. From germline, CDR1 is SGHTA and CDR2 FQGNSA. The CDR3 sequence is CASSLGRVEQYF. CDR3 sequence (DNA): TGTGCCAGCAGCTTAGGACGGGTCGAGCAGTACTTC.

V usage is TRBV2 and J usage is TRBJ2-1; perhaps TRBD2 as D (6 bases). Between the trimmed V and J ends, which lost 4 bases and 2 bases, there was a span of 12 bases. This CDR3 has 15 amino acids. Germline assignment: CDR1 SNHLY and CDR2 FYNNEI. The DNA of the CDR3 is TGTGCCAGCAGTGTAGGCGGGACCGCCTACAATGAGCAGTTCTTC. As protein: CASSVGGTAYNEQFF. The entire variable domain, with the rest obtained from reference TRBV2 and TRBJ2-1, is as follows: EPEVTQTPSHQVTQMGQEVILRCVPISNHLYFYWYRQILGQKVEFLVSFYNNEISEKSEIFDDQFSVERPDGSNFTLKIRSTKLEDSAMYFCASSVGGTAYNEQFFGPGTRLTVL.

The chain recombines TRBV5-1 with TRBJ2-7; the match to TRBD2 covers 8 bases. The germline V gene encodes CDR1 SGHRS and CDR2 YFSETQ. The CDR3 is made up of 15 amino acids. V was pared by 5 bases and J by 4 bases, with 11 bases of the junction left unmatched. CDR3 nucleotides: TGCGCCAGCAGTACTGCGGGGGGCGGGTTGTACGAGCAGTACTTC. It specifies CASSTAGGGLYEQYF.

J is TRBJ2-5 and V is TRBV5-1; D remains ambiguous. The germline gives CDR1 SGHRS, CDR2 YFSETQ. The CDR3 has 15 residues. The V gene lost 4 bases and the J gene lost 2 bases, with 15 bases spanning the gap. CDR3 sequence reads: CASSRGIQTQETQYF. CDR3 DNA sequence: TGCGCCAGCAGCCGTGGCATCCAAACACAAGAGACCCAGTACTTC.

This chain links TRBV7-2 with TRBJ2-7, with D perhaps matching TRBD2 (6 bases). The CDR3 covers 14 residues. Trimming left V 3 bases short and J 2 bases short, with 11 bases between. CDR1 and CDR2 from the germline V gene are SGHTA and FQGNSA. The CDR3 nucleotides read TGTGCCAGCAGCTTCAGTAGCGGTACCTACGAGCAGTACTTC. This sequence encodes CASSFSSGTYEQYF. Full variable domain (outside the CDR3, taken from reference TRBV7-2 and TRBJ2-7): GAGVSQSPSNKVTEKGKDVELRCDPISGHTALYWYRQSLGQGLEFLIYFQGNSAPDKSGLPSDRFSAERTGGSVSTLTIQRTQQEDSAVYLCASSFSSGTYEQYFGPGTRLTVT.

The gene calls are TRBV7-2 and TRBJ1-2; D remains ambiguous. From germline, CDR1 is SGHTA and CDR2 FQGNSA. The V and J ends lost 3 bases and 3 bases respectively, with 8 bases between them. The CDR3 totals 13 residues. CDR3: CASSFLADYGYTF. CDR3 DNA sequence: TGTGCCAGCAGCTTCTTAGCAGACTATGGCTACACCTTC.